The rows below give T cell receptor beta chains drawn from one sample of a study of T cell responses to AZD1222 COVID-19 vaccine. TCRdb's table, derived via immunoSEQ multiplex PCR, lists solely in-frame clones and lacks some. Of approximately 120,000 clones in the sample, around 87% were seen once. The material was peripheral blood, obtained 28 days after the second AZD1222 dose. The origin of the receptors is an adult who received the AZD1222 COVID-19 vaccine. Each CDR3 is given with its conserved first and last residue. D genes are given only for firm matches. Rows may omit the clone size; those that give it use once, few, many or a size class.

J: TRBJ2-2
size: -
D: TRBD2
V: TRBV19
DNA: TGTGCCAGTAGCCCAGGGTCTAGCGGGAGGGTTAACACCGGGGAGCTGTTTTTT
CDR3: CASSPGSSGRVNTGELFF

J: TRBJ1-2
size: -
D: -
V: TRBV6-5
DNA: TGTGCCAGCAGTTACTCATCCCACCCCATCGCATTCGACACCTTC
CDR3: CASSYSSHPIAFDTF

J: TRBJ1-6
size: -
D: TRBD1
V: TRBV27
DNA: TGTGCCAGCAGTCCGACAGGGCGGGAATCACCCCTCCACTTT
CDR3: CASSPTGRESPLHF

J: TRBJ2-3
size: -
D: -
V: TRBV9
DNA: TGTGCCAGCAGCGCCGACAGTCGCACAGATACGCAGTATTTT
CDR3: CASSADSRTDTQYF

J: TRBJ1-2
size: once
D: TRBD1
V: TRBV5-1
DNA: TGCGCCAGCAGCTTAGGGACAGGGTCTCCCGGCTACACCTTC
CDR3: CASSLGTGSPGYTF

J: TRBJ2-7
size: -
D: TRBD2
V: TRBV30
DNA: TGTGCCTGGAAGACTAGCGGGAGCCCGTATTACGAGCAGTACTTC
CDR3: CAWKTSGSPYYEQYF

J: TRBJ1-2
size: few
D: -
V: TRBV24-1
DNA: TGTGCCACCAGTGATTTCGACCAGGACGTCTATGGCTACACCTTC
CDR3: CATSDFDQDVYGYTF

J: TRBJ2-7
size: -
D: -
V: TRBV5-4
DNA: TGTGCCAGCGGACCCGCCGGACTCATGAACGAGCAGTACTTC
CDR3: CASGPAGLMNEQYF

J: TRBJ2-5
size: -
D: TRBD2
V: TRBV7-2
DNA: TGTGCCAGCAGCCCCCGACTAGCGGAGACCCAGTACTTC
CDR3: CASSPRLAETQYF

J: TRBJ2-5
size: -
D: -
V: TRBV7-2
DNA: TGTGCCAGCAGCTTAAGTGAAGAGACCCAGTACTTC
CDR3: CASSLSEETQYF

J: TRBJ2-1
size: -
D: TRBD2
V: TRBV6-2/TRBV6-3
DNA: TGTGCCAGCAGTTACTCTATACTAGCGGGGGGGTCCAATGAGCAGTTCTTC
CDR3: CASSYSILAGGSNEQFF

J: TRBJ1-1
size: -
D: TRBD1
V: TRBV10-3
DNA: TGTGCCATCAGCAACGGACAGGGGAGGACTGAAGCTTTCTTT
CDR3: CAISNGQGRTEAFF

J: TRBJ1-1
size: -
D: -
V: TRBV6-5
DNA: TGTGCCAGCAGATTACCCCAGGAGAATCAGGCTGAAGCTTTCTTT
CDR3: CASRLPQENQAEAFF